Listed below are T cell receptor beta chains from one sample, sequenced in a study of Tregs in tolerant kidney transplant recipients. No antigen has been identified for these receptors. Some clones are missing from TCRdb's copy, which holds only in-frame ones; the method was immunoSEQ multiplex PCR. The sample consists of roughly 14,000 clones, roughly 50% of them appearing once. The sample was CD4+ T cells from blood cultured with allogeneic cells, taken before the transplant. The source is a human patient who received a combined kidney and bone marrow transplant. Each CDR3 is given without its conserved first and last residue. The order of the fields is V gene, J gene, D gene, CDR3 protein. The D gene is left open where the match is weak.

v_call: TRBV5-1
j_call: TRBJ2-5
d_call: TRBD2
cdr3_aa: ASSLAPLAGLGQETQY

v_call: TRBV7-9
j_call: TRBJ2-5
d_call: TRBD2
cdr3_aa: ASDPRFSGSVETQY

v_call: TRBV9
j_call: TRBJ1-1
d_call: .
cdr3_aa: ASSVVGALDTEAF

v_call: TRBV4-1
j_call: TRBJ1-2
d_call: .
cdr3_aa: ASSSRTNFGYT

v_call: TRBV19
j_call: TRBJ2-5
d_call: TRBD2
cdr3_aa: ASSIGGGIAETQY

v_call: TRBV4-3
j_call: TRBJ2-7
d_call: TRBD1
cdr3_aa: ASSRNRDSPYEQY

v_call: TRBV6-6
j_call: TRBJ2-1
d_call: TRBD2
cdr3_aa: ASSSTSGGTYNEQF

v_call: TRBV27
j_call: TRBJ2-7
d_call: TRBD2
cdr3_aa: ASRPGTSVSYEQY

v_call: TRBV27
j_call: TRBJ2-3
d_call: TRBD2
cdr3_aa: ASSLGVPSGGVDTQY

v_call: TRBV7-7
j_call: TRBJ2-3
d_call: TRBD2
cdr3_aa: ASSRGTSADTQY

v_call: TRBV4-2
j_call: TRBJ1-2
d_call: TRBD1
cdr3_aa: ASRPGQEHYGYT

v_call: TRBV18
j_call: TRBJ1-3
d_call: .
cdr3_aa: ASSPFIRASGNTIY

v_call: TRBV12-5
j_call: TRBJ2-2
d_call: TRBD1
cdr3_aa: ASGFATGVDTGELF

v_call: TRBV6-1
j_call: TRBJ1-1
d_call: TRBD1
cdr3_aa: ASMGQQNTEAF

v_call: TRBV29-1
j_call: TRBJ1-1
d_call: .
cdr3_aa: SSVEVWGTEAF

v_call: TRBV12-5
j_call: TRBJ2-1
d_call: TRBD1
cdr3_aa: ASGIQYGTGGTYNEQF

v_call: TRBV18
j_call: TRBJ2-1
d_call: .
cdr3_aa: ASSPSRDNEQF

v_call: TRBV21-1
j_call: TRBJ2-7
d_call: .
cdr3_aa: ASSNTNLTGTPSYEQY

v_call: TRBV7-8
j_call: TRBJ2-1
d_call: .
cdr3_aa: ASSHSSSYNEQF

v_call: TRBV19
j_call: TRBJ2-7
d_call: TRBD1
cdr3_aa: ASTRTGGAVEQY

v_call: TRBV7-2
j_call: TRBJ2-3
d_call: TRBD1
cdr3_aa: ASSYRDRFTDTQY

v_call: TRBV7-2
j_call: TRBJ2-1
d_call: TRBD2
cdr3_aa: ASSLEKLAGRSYNEQF

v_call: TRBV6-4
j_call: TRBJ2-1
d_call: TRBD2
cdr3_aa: ASILEIRTSGYNEQF

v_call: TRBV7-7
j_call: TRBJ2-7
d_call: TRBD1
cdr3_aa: ASSTRTGGEQY

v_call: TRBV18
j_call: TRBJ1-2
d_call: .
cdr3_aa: ASSEGRRYGYT

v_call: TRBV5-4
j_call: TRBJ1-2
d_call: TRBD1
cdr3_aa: ASSLLTGQINYGYT

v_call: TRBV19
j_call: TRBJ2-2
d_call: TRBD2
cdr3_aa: ASSVTSGRLTGELF

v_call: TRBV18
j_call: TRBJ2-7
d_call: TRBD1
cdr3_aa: ASSPRQGPSYEQY

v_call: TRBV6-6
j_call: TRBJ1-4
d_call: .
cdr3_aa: ASSPPRGEKLF

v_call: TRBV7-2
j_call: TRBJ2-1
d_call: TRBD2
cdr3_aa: ASSLVAGAYNEQF

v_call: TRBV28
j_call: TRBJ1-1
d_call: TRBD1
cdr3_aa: ASSPGQGTEAF

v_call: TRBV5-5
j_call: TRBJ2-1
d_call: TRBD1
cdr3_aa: ASSFQGASHEQF

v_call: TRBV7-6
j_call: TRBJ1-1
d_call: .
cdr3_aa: ASSLEARGNTEAF

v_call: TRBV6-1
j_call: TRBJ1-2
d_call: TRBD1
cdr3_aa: ASRYQGAYGYT

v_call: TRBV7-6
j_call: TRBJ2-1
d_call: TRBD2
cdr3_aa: ASSPKGSGSFVYNEQF

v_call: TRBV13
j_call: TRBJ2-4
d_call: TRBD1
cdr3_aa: ASAVHLRDRGPFMSAKNIQY

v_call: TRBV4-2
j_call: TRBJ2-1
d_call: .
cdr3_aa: ASSQFQGTTYNEQF

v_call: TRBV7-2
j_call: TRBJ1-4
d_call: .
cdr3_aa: ASSPTGILREKLF

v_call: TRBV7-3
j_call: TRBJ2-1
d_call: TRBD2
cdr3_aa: ASSPKAGDEQF

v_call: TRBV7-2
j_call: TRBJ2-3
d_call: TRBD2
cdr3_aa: ASSARGASTDTQY

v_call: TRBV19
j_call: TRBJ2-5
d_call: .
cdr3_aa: ASSMSRETQY

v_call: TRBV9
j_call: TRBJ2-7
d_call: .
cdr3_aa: ASSVEGRRGYEQY

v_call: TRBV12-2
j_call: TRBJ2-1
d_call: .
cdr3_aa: ASRLNGGSVPSSYNEQF

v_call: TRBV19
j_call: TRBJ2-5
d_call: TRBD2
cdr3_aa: ASSDMPGLTRGTQY

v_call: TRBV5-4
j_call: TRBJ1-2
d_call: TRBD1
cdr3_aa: ASSYRGSYYGYT

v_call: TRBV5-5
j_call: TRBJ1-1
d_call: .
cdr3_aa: ASSLVGGSNTEAF

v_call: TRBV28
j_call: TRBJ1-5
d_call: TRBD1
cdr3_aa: ASGQQGMFNQPQH

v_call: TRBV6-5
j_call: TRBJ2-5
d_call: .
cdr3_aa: ASSWDFSSETQY

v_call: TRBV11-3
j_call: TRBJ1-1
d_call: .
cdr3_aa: ASSLPGTEAF

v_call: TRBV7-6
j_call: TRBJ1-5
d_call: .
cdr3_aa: ASSLGPGGQPQH

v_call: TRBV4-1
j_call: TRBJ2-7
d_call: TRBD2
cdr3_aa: ASSHRVSGTTYEQY

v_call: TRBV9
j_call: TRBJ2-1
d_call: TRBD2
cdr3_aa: ASSVGGRAGNEQF

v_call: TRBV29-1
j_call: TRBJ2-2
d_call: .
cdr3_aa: SVEGLLNTGELF

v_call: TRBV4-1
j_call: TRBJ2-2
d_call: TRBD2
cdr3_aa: ASSQEVRLAGGPTGELF

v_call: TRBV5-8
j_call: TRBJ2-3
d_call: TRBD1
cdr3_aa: ASSYYRGDHTDTQY

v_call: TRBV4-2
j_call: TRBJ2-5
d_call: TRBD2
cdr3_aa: ASSMAGLAGEETQY

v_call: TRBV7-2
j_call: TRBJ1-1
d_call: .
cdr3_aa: ASSLPQRGSEAF

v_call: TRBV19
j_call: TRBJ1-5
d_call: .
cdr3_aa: ASAQGGNNQPQH

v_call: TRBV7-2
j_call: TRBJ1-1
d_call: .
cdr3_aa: ASSLYWGEFEAF

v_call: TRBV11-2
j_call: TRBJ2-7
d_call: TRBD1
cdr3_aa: ASSPGQDPYEQY